This T cell receptor (beta chain) is from a study of technical replicates of blood from several donors. The CDR3 has 16 residues. Losses at the gene ends were 1 base for V and 4 bases for J; bases not matched to a gene: 3. Germline V gene data show CDR1 as SGHTA and CDR2 as FQGNSA. The protocol was immunoSEQ multiplex PCR, while the TCRdb copy is restricted to in-frame clones and leaves out a portion. This sample has 55,000 to 75,000 clones; roughly nine tenths occur once, and the top ten carry about 3.9%. The sequence was collected from a human donor in good health. Some clones in this sample may be carry-over from other donors' samples. The chain carries TRBV7-2 and TRBJ2-3; 12 nucleotides align to TRBD1. The sample taken for sequencing was PBMCs. CDR3 in amino acids: CASSLVGTGGSDTQYF. Written as DNA, the CDR3 is TGTGCCAGCAGCTTAGTCGGGACAGGGGGCTCAGATACGCAGTATTTT.